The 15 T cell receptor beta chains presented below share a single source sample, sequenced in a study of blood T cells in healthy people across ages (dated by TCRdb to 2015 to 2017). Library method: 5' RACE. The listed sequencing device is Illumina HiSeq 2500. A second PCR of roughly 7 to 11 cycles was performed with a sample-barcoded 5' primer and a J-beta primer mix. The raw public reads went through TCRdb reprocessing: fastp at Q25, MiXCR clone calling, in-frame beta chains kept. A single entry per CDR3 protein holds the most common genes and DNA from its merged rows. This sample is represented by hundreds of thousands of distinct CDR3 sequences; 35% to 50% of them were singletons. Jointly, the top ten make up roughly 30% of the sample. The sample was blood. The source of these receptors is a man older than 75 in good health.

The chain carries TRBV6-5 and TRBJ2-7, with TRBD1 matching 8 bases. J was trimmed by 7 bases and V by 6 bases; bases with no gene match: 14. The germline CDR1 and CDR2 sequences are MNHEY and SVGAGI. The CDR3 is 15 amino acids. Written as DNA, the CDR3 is TGTGCCAGCAGAGAAGACAGGGGAATAGGCAATGAGCAGTACTTC. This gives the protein CASREDRGIGNEQYF.

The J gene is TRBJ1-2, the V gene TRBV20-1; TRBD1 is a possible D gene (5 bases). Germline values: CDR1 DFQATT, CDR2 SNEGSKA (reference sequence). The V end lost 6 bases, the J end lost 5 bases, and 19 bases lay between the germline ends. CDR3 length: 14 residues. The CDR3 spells CSAVPGTPGYGYTF. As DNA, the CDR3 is TGCAGTGCCGTTCCCGGGACGCCCGGTTATGGCTACACCTTC.

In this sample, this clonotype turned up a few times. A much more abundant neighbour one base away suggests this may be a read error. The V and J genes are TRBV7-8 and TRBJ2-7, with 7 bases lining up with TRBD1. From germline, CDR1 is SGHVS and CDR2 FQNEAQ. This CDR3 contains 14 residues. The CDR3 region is CASSVAGTEYEQYF. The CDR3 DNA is TGTGCCAGCAGCGTAGCCGGGACAGAGTACGAGCAGTACTTC. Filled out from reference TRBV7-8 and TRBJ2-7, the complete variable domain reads GAGVSQSPRYKVAKRGQDVALRCDPISGHVSLFWYQQALGQGPEFLTYFQNEAQLDKSGLPSDRFFAERPEGSVSTLKIQRTQQEDSAVYLCASSVAGTEYEQYFGPGTRLTVT.

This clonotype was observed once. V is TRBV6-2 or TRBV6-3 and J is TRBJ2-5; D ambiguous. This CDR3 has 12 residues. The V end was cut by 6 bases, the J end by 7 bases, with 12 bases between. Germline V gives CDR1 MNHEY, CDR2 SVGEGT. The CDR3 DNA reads TGTGCCAGCAGCTTAACCCCGGGGACCCAGTACTTC. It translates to CASSLTPGTQYF.

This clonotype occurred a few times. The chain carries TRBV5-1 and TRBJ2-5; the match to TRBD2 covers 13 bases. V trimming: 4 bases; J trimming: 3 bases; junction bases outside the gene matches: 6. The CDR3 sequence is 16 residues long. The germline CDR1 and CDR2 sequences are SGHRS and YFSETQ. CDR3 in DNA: TGCGCCAGCAGCGTATCGACTAGCGGGGGGAAAGAGACCCAGTACTTC. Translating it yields CASSVSTSGGKETQYF.

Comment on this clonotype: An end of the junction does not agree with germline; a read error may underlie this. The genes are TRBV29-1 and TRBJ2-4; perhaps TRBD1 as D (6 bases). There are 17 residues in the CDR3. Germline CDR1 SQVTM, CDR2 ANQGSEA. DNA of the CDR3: TGCAGCGTTGAAGCAAGGAACTACAGGGAAGGCAAAAGCATTCAGTACTTC. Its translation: CSVEARNYREGKSIQYF.

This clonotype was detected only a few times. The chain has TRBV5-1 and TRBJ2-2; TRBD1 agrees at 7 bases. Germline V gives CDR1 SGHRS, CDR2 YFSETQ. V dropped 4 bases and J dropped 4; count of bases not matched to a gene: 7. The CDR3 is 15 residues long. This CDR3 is CASSENRGGTGELFF. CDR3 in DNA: TGCGCCAGCAGCGAAAACAGGGGTGGCACCGGGGAGCTGTTTTTT.

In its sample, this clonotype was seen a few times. The CDR3 reads CSARTTINQPQHF. The DNA of the CDR3 is TGCAGTGCTAGAACCACAATCAATCAGCCCCAGCATTTT. The chain has TRBV20-1 and TRBJ1-5, with unresolved D. In germline, CDR1 is DFQATT, CDR2 SNEGSKA (reference sequence). V lost 2 bases to trimming and J lost 3 bases, with 8 bases between them. The length of the CDR3 is 13 residues.

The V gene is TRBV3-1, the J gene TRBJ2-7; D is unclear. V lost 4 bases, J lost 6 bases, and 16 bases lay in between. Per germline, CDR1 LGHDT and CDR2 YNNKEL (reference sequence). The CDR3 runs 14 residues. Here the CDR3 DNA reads TGTGCCAGCAGCCTCATAGGTGACATCGGCGAGCAGTACTTC. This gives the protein CASSLIGDIGEQYF.

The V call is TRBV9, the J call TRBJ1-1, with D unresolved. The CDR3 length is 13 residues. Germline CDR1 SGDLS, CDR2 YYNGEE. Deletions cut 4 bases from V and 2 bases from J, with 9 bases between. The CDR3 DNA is TGTGCCAGCAGCTTCAGTGAAAACACTGAAGCTTTCTTT. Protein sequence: CASSFSENTEAFF.

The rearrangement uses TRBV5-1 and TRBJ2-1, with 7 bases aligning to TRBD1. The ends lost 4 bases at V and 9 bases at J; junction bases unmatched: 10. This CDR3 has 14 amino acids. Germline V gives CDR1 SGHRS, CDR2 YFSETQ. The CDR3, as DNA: TGCGCCAGCAGCATTGACAGGGCCTTGGGTGAGCAGTTCTTC. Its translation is CASSIDRALGEQFF.

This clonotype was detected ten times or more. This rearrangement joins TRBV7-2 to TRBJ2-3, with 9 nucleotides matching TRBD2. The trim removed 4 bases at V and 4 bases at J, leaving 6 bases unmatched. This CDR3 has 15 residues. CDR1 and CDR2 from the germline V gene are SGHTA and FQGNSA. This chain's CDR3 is CASSSLAGAADTQYF. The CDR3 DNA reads TGTGCCAGCAGCTCCTTAGCGGGAGCCGCAGATACGCAGTATTTT.

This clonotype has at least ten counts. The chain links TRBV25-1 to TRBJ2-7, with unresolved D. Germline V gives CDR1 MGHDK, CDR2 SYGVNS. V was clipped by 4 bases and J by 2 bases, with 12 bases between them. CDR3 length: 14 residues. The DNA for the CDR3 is TGTGCCAGCAGTGGGCCCACAGCAGCCTACGAGCAGTACTTC. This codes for CASSGPTAAYEQYF.

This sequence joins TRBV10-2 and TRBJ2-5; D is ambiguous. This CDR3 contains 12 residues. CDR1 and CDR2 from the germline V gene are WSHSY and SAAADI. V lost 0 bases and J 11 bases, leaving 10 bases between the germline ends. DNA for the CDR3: TGCGCCAGCAGTGAGTCTAACGACTCGCAGTACTTC. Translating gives CASSESNDSQYF.

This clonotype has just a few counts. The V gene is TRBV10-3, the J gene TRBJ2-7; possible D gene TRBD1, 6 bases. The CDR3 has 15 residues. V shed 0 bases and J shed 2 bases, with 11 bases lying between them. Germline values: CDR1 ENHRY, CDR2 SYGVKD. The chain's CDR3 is CAISESSRDTYEQYF. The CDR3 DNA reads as TGTGCCATCAGTGAGTCGTCCAGGGACACCTACGAGCAGTACTTC.